This T cell receptor (beta chain) was identified during a study of blood T cell repertoires in COVID-19. This clone was seen just once. Original processing methods: Nucleated cell number was recorded as an estimate derived from reference gene primer amplification. Method: immunoSEQ multiplex PCR; TCRdb's copy keeps in-frame clones and lacks some. V, J and clone size are those of that table, while D and trimming were read from the DNA. The sample lists 250,000 to 350,000 clones, around nine tenths seen once, with under 15% in the top ten. The sequence was obtained from a woman in her sixties with acute or convalescent COVID-19. The material sequenced was peripheral blood.

CDR3 sequence: CASSHPGTVFYGYTF. The CDR3 nucleotides are TGTGCCAGCAGCCACCCCGGGACAGTTTTTTATGGCTACACCTTC. V gene TRBV7-2 combines with J gene TRBJ1-2, with 7 bases lining up with TRBD1. This CDR3 has 15 residues. After removal of 5 bases from V and 5 bases from J, the junction contained 11 bases not matched to a gene. From germline, CDR1 is SGHTA and CDR2 FQGNSA.